This paragraph covers one TCR beta chain sequence. The CDR3 carries no conserved terminal phenylalanine or tryptophan, so it likely arises from a read error. No DNA is shown, since the ends of the CDR3 on it are uncertain; the CDR3 is the one TCRdb lists. CDR1 and CDR2 from the germline V gene are ENHRY and SYGVKD. The CDR3 spans 12 amino acids, including both terminal residues. The data originate from a study of T-cell memory formation after mild COVID-19. TCRdb re-analysed the 5' RACE reads in MiXCR, keeping a single row per CDR3 protein. The data hold more than 350,000 distinct CDR3 sequences, with more than 15% observed a single time.

The V and J genes are TRBV10-3 and TRBJ2-1; TRBD1, the table's D call, lacks a check against the DNA. Sequenced: PBMCs or a T cell subset sorted from them (not recorded which). This TCR derives from a man between 18 and 35 years old who had mild COVID-19 (a few samples of this study predate the infection). Cell type and time point are not known. CDR3: CAISESWGTPTL.